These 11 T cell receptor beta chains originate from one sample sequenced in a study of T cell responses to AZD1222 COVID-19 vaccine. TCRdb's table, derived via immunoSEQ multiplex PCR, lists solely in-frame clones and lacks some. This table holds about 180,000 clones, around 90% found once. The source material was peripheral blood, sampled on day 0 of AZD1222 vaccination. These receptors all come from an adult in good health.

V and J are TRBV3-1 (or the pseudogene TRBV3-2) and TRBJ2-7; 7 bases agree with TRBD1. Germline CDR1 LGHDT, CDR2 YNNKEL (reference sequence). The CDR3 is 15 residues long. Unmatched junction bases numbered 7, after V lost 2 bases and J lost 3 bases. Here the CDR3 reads CASSQSGTALYEQYF. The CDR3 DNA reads TGTGCCAGCAGCCAATCCGGGACAGCCCTCTACGAGCAGTACTTC.

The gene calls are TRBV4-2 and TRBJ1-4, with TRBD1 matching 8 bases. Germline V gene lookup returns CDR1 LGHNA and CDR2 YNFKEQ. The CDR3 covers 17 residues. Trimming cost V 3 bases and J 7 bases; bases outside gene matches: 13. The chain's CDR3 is CASSQAKTQGGGEKLFF. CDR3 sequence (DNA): TGTGCCAGCAGCCAGGCTAAGACACAGGGGGGAGGTGAAAAACTGTTTTTT.

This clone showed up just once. The chain's CDR3 is CASSSVRADTQYF. The CDR3 bases are TGTGCCAGCTCATCCGTCCGGGCAGATACGCAGTATTTT. V usage is TRBV18 and J usage is TRBJ2-3, with D unresolved. The CDR3 consists of 13 residues. CDR1 is KGHSH, CDR2 LQKENI, per germline. The V end was cut by 5 bases, the J end by 4 bases, with 10 bases between.

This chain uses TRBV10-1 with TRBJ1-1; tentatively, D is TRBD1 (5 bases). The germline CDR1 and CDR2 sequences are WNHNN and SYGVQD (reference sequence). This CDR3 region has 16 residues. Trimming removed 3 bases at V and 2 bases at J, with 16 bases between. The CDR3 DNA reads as TGCGCCAGCAGTGAAAGGGTGGGGCAGGATAACACTGAAGCTTTCTTT. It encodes CASSERVGQDNTEAFF.

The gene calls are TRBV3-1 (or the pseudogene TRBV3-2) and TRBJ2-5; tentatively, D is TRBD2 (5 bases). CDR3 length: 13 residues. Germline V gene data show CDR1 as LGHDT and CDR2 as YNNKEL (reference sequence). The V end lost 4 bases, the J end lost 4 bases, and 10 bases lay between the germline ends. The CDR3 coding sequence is TGTGCCAGCAGCCCCTCGGAGGCAGAGACCCAGTACTTC. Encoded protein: CASSPSEAETQYF.

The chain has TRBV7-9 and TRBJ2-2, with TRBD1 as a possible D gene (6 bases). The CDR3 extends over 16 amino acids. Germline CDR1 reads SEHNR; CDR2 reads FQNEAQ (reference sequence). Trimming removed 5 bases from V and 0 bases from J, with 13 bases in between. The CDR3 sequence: CASSDTGWTNTGELFF. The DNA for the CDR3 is TGTGCCAGCAGCGACACAGGGTGGACGAACACCGGGGAGCTGTTTTTT.

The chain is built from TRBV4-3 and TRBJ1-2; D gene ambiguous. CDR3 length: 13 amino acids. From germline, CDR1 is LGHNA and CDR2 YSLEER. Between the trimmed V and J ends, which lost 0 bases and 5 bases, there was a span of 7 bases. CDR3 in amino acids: CASSQEEGYGYTF. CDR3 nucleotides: TGCGCCAGCAGCCAAGAAGAAGGATATGGCTACACCTTC.

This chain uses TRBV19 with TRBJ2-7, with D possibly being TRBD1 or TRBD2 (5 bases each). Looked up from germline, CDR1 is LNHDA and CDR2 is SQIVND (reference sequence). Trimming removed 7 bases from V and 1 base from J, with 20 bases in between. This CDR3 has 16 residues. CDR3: CASTADPGKGSYEQYF. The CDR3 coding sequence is TGTGCCAGTACCGCCGACCCCGGGAAGGGGTCCTACGAGCAGTACTTC.

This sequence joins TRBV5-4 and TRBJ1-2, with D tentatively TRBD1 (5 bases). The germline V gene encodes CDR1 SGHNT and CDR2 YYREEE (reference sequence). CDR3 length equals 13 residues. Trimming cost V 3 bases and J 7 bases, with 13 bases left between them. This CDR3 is CASSSRAGRGYTF. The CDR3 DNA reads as TGTGCCAGCAGCTCACGGGCGGGGCGTGGCTACACCTTC.

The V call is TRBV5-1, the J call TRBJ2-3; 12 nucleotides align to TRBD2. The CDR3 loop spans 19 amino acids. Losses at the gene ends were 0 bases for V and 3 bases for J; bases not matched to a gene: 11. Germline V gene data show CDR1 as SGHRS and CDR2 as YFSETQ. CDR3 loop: CASSLAPTSSGGATDTQYF. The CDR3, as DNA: TGCGCCAGCAGCTTGGCCCCAACCTCTAGCGGGGGGGCGACAGATACGCAGTATTTT.

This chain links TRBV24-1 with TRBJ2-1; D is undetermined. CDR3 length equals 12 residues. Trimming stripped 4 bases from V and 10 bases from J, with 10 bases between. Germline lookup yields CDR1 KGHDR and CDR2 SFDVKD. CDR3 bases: TGTGCCACCAGTGACCCGAACCGGGAGCAGTTCTTC. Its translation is CATSDPNREQFF.